This T cell receptor (beta chain) was recorded in a study of neurological immune-mediated disorders. General study points: The absence of any CDR3 amino acid sequence shared by expanded clones across subjects suggests that repertoires were private in all groups.

V lost 0 bases and J lost 3, with 10 bases in between. The CDR3 consists of 14 residues. Germline assignment: CDR1 SGHRS and CDR2 YFSETQ. This clonotype was counted many times. Antigen: not known. In TCRdb, the 5' RACE reads were re-called with MiXCR into one record per CDR3 protein. In the table there are 110,000 or so distinct CDR3 sequences, 3% to 3.5% of which are singletons. This sequence was found in a woman aged 30 to 39 with multiple sclerosis. Sequenced: PBMCs. This chain links TRBV5-1 with TRBJ2-7, with D unresolved. The CDR3 bases are TGCGCCAGCAGCTTGGACATGTCGGTCTACGAGCAGTACTTC. Its protein product is CASSLDMSVYEQYF.